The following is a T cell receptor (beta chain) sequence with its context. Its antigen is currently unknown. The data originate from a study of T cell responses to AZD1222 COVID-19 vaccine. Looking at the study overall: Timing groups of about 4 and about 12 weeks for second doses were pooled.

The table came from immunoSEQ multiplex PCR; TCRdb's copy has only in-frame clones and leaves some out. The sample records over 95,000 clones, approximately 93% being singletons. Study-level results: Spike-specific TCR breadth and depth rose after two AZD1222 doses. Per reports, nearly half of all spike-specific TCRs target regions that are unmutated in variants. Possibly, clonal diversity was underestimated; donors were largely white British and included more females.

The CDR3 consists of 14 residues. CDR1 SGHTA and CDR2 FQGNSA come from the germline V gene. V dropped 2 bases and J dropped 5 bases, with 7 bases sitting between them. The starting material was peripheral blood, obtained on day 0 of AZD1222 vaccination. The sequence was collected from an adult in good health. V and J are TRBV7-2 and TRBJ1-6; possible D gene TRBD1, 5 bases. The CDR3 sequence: CASSLNRNNSPLHF. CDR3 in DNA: TGTGCCAGCAGCTTAAACAGGAATAATTCACCCCTCCACTTT.